Sequencing of this TCR beta chain was carried out in a study of T-cell memory formation after mild COVID-19. Unmatched junction bases numbered 16, after V lost 8 bases and J lost 4 bases. This CDR3 has 17 amino acids. The germline V gene has CDR1 MNHEY and CDR2 SVGEGT. Overall study findings and caveats: Balance between CD4 and CD8 was seen in clones contracting day 15 to 85, and a CD4+ lean was seen in later expanders.

Via MiXCR, TCRdb re-called the 5' RACE reads, giving one row per CDR3 protein. Altogether approximately 400,000 distinct CDR3 sequences are present, over 15% being singletons, with the ten largest covering 20% to 25%. Regarding this clonotype: Its antigen is still unknown.

The chain links TRBV6-2 or TRBV6-3 to TRBJ2-5, with 10 positions matching TRBD2. The source is a man aged 18-30 years who had mild COVID-19 (a few samples of this study predate the infection). Cell type and time point are not known. Material: PBMCs or a T cell subset sorted from them (not recorded which). In DNA, the CDR3 is TGTGCCAGCCAGGAAGCGGGGGGGGGCCCTTTCCGAGAGACCCAGTACTTC. Amino acid sequence: CASQEAGGGPFRETQYF.